Each of the 21 T cell receptor beta chains below was sequenced from the same sample in a study of blood T cell repertoires in COVID-19. Profiled with immunoSEQ multiplex PCR; TCRdb holds only in-frame clones, not every one. Among fewer than 250,000 clones listed, 80% to 90% were seen once. The sequencing input was PBMCs or T cells enriched from blood (not recorded which). The source of these receptors is a woman in her 40s who had been exposed to COVID-19.

The chain couples TRBV4-3 to TRBJ1-2; no clear D gene. V was shortened by 0 bases and J by 0 bases, with 11 bases between the two germline ends. Germline V gene lookup returns CDR1 LGHNA and CDR2 YSLEER. The CDR3 is made up of 16 amino acids. The CDR3 sequence: CASSQDIGKANYGYTF. In nucleotides, the CDR3 is TGCGCCAGCAGCCAAGATATCGGGAAAGCTAACTATGGCTACACCTTC.

This chain connects TRBV18 to TRBJ2-2; the match to TRBD1 covers 11 bases. CDR1 KGHSH and CDR2 LQKENI come from the germline V gene. The CDR3 is 18 residues long. The V gene end was trimmed by 3 bases and the J gene end by 6 bases; junction bases not matched to a gene: 12. CDR3 protein: CASSPPFSDRGRPGELFF. The DNA of the CDR3 is TGTGCCAGCTCACCGCCGTTTTCGGACAGGGGGCGCCCCGGGGAGCTGTTTTTT.

The chain uses TRBV19 and TRBJ1-2; a weak D match, TRBD1 (5 bases). V shed 3 bases and J shed 7 bases, with 15 bases lying between them. Germline V gene data show CDR1 as LNHDA and CDR2 as SQIVND (reference sequence). The CDR3 consists of 14 residues. The CDR3 loop reads CASSIGGDSPGYTF. The CDR3 DNA reads TGTGCCAGTAGTATCGGGGGGGACTCTCCTGGCTACACCTTC.

The genes are TRBV6-5 and TRBJ2-7, with a possible D match to TRBD1 (6 bases). The CDR3 sequence is 13 residues long. Germline loops: CDR1 MNHEY, CDR2 SVGAGI. Trimming removed 5 bases from V and 4 bases from J, with 12 bases in between. The CDR3 DNA is TGTGCCAGCAGTACCGGGACACTTTACGAGCAGTACTTC. Translated: CASSTGTLYEQYF.

The chain has TRBV11-2 and TRBJ2-1; maybe TRBD1 (7 bases). Germline V gene sequence: CDR1 SGHAT, CDR2 FQNNGV. V lost 0 bases, J lost 2 bases, and 17 bases lay in between. The CDR3 covers 18 residues. The CDR3 protein is CASSLDPGGDSPYNEQFF. The CDR3 coding sequence is TGTGCCAGCAGCTTAGATCCCGGCGGGGACAGCCCCTACAATGAGCAGTTCTTC.

Notes on this clone: The sample carries other DNA sequences with the same CDR3. CDR3 bases: TGTGCCAGCAGCTTGGTCGGGGTTAACACTGAAGCTTTCTTT. Encoded protein: CASSLVGVNTEAFF. The V gene is TRBV5-6, the J gene TRBJ1-1, with D unclear. CDR1 and CDR2 (germline): SGHDT, YYEEEE. V dropped 0 bases and J dropped 2 bases, with 8 bases sitting between them. This CDR3 is built from 14 residues.

The chain links TRBV18 to TRBJ2-7; the match to TRBD1 covers 9 bases. V was pared by 3 bases and J by 4 bases, with 13 bases of the junction left unmatched. The CDR3 contains 17 residues. Germline lookup yields CDR1 KGHSH and CDR2 LQKENI. In nucleotides, the CDR3 is TGTGCCAGCTCACCTAGTATTCAGGACAGGGGTTTGTACGAGCAGTACTTC. This codes for CASSPSIQDRGLYEQYF.

The chain combines TRBV7-2 with TRBJ1-1, with D perhaps matching TRBD1 (6 bases). The germline V gene encodes CDR1 SGHTA and CDR2 FQGNSA. The CDR3 has 15 residues. V was clipped by 5 bases and J by 1 base, with 14 bases between them. In DNA, the CDR3 is TGTGCCAGCAGCCCACCGGGACATTGGAACACTGAAGCTTTCTTT. It yields the protein CASSPPGHWNTEAFF.

The chain links TRBV19 to TRBJ2-1; TRBD2 matches at 11 bases. In germline, CDR1 is LNHDA, CDR2 SQIVND (reference sequence). The CDR3 loop spans 16 amino acids. Unmatched junction bases numbered 7, after V lost 4 bases and J lost 5 bases. This CDR3 is CASSTRLAGTHNEQFF. The CDR3 nucleotides are TGTGCCAGTAGTACGAGACTAGCGGGGACCCACAATGAGCAGTTCTTC.

The chain has TRBV7-9 and TRBJ1-2, with TRBD1 matching over 8 bases. Unmatched junction bases numbered 7, after V lost 5 bases and J lost 8 bases. CDR1 is SEHNR and CDR2 is FQNEAQ in the germline V gene (reference sequence). The CDR3 is 13 amino acids. CDR3 loop: CASSPDRGGGYTF. The CDR3 DNA reads TGTGCCAGCAGCCCAGACAGGGGAGGGGGCTACACCTTC.

V usage is TRBV19 and J usage is TRBJ1-1; TRBD1 is a possible D gene (5 bases). The V gene's germline CDR1 is LNHDA and CDR2 SQIVND (reference sequence). The V gene lost 1 base and the J gene lost 2 bases, with 14 bases spanning the gap. This CDR3 is built from 16 residues. The CDR3 region is CASSIGGLPRNTEAFF. CDR3 DNA: TGTGCCAGTAGTATAGGGGGCTTACCTAGAAACACTGAAGCTTTCTTT.

The gene calls are TRBV7-2 and TRBJ1-2; D is possibly TRBD1 (5 bases). The V and J ends lost 4 bases and 4 bases respectively, with 13 bases between them. The length of the CDR3 is 14 residues. The germline V gene has CDR1 SGHTA and CDR2 FQGNSA. The CDR3 coding sequence is TGTGCCAGCAGCTCGGGGGGTGGGAGCTATGGCTACACCTTC. Its protein is CASSSGGGSYGYTF. The full variable domain, its missing parts supplied by reference TRBV7-2 and TRBJ1-2, is GAGVSQSPSNKVTEKGKDVELRCDPISGHTALYWYRQSLGQGLEFLIYFQGNSAPDKSGLPSDRFSAERTGGSVSTLTIQRTQQEDSAVYLCASSSGGGSYGYTFGSGTRLTVV.

The chain couples TRBV3-1 (or the pseudogene TRBV3-2) to TRBJ1-1; D remains unclear. The germline gives CDR1 LGHDT, CDR2 YNNKEL (reference sequence). V lost 4 bases, J lost 0 bases, and 6 bases lay in between. This CDR3 is built from 13 residues. DNA for the CDR3: TGTGCCAGCAGCCTAACGGTGAACACTGAAGCTTTCTTT. It specifies CASSLTVNTEAFF.

The V call is TRBV21-1, the J call TRBJ1-1. TRBV21-1 is annotated as a pseudogene. This CDR3 comprises 15 residues. CDR3 sequence reads: CASSKGIRGCTEAFF. The CDR3 DNA follows: TGTGCCAGCAGCAAGGGAATTCGGGGGTGCACTGAAGCTTTCTTT.

This clone was counted a few times. The chain employs TRBV12-3 or TRBV12-4 and TRBJ1-2, with D possibly TRBD1 on 5 matching bases. The V end lost 5 bases, the J end lost 8 bases, and 12 bases lay between the germline ends. This CDR3 is 12 amino acids long. CDR3 bases: TGTGCCAGCAGTCAGCAGGGCTACGGCTACACCTTC. This encodes CASSQQGYGYTF.

Turning to this clone: Additional DNA sequences in this sample encode the identical CDR3. The chain is built from TRBV20-1 and TRBJ1-2; D is perhaps TRBD1 (5 bases). Germline V lookup: CDR1 DFQATT, CDR2 SNEGSKA (reference sequence). The V end lost 6 bases, the J end lost 2 bases, and 7 bases lay between the germline ends. This CDR3 is 11 amino acids long. The CDR3 DNA sequence: TGCAGTGCAAACAGGAACTATGGCTACACCTTC. Encoded protein: CSANRNYGYTF.

The CDR3 region is CASSQDASDYNEQFF. The CDR3 nucleotides are TGTGCCAGCAGCCAAGATGCTAGCGACTACAATGAGCAGTTCTTC. This chain uses TRBV3-1 (or the pseudogene TRBV3-2) with TRBJ2-1, with TRBD2 as a possible D gene (6 bases). Trimming stripped 0 bases from V and 3 bases from J, with 9 bases between. Germline CDR1 is LGHDT and CDR2 is YNNKEL (reference sequence). There are 15 residues in the CDR3.

The chain employs TRBV11-2 and TRBJ2-5, with 8 bases matching TRBD2. The germline V gene encodes CDR1 SGHAT and CDR2 FQNNGV. The CDR3 has 18 amino acids. Trimming cost V 5 bases and J 2 bases; bases outside gene matches: 16. CDR3 in amino acids: CASSPGATGSGGQETQYF. CDR3 DNA sequence: TGTGCCAGCAGCCCGGGGGCAACAGGGTCGGGAGGGCAAGAGACCCAGTACTTC. Full variable domain (outside the CDR3, taken from reference TRBV11-2 and TRBJ2-5): EAGVAQSPRYKIIEKRQSVAFWCNPISGHATLYWYQQILGQGPKLLIQFQNNGVVDDSQLPKDRFSAERLKGVDSTLKIQPAKLEDSAVYLCASSPGATGSGGQETQYFGPGTRLLVL.

In its sample, this clone was seen a few times. Other DNA sequences in this specimen translate into the identical CDR3. The rearrangement joins TRBV4-3 to TRBJ1-1; D is undetermined. CDR1 LGHNA and CDR2 YSLEER come from the germline V gene. The CDR3 sequence is 13 residues long. V was trimmed by 1 base and J by 1 base, leaving 4 bases between them. CDR3 in DNA: TGCGCCAGCAGCCAAGCAGGGAACACTGAAGCTTTCTTT. Its protein is CASSQAGNTEAFF.

The rearrangement links TRBV7-2 to TRBJ2-2, with D possibly being TRBD1 (6 bases). The CDR3 is 16 amino acids. CDR1 is SGHTA and CDR2 is FQGNSA in the germline V gene. Deletions cut 5 bases from V and 6 bases from J, with 19 bases between. DNA of the CDR3: TGTGCCAGCAGCCTCACGGCAGGGGCAGCTGCCGGGGAGCTGTTTTTT. Protein product: CASSLTAGAAAGELFF. The full variable domain, in which reference TRBV7-2 and TRBJ2-2 provide the parts outside the CDR3, is GAGVSQSPSNKVTEKGKDVELRCDPISGHTALYWYRQSLGQGLEFLIYFQGNSAPDKSGLPSDRFSAERTGGSVSTLTIQRTQQEDSAVYLCASSLTAGAAAGELFFGEGSRLTVL.

V gene TRBV5-1 combines with J gene TRBJ1-3; D unresolved. Trimming took off 0 bases at V and 7 bases at J, with 17 bases between the two ends. CDR1 SGHRS and CDR2 YFSETQ come from the germline V gene. The CDR3 extends over 16 amino acids. The CDR3 reads CASSLGRADYDNTIYF. In DNA form, the CDR3 reads TGCGCCAGCAGCTTGGGAAGGGCGGACTATGACAACACCATATATTTT.